The rows below give T cell receptor beta chains drawn from one sample of a study of regulatory T cells in long-lasting Graves disease. Via MiXCR, TCRdb re-called the multiplex PCR reads, giving one row per CDR3 protein. The sample consists of about 420,000 distinct CDR3 sequences, 16% of them appearing once. The sample also formed part of further work on T cells in Graves' hyperthyroidism and ophthalmopathy.

The specimen comprised peripheral blood mononuclear cells (PBMCs), sampled at new diagnosis, from a patient treated with antithyroid drugs. The receptors come from a woman aged 18-35 years with Graves disease. The CDR3 runs from the conserved cysteine through the conserved F or W. A D gene is named only where the DNA matches it firmly. The size entry is marked missing in some rows and otherwise reads once, few, many or a size class.

CDR3 DNA,CDR3 protein,D gene,V gene,clone size,J gene
TGTGCCAGTAGTATATTCGGACAGGGGGCGTGGGATGAGCAGTTCTTC,CASSIFGQGAWDEQFF,TRBD1,TRBV19,many,TRBJ2-1
TGCAGTGCTAGAGTTTTAGGGCTGCAAGAGACCCAGTACTTC,CSARVLGLQETQYF,NA,TRBV20-1,NA,TRBJ2-5
TGCAGTGCTAACGATCTAGCGGGAGCTCGGAATGAGCAGTTCTTC,CSANDLAGARNEQFF,TRBD2,TRBV20-1,many,TRBJ2-1
TGTGCCAGCAGTACCTGGACAGCGTACACCAATGGCTACACCTTC,CASSTWTAYTNGYTF,NA,TRBV28,many,TRBJ1-2
TGTGCCAGCAGCTTATCACTAGCATCTTACAATGAGCAGTTCTTC,CASSLSLASYNEQFF,NA,TRBV5-5,few,TRBJ2-1
TGTGCCTGGAGTTGGATTAGCGGGACAGATACGCAGTATTTT,CAWSWISGTDTQYF,TRBD2,TRBV30,NA,TRBJ2-3
TGTGCCAGCAGCTTAGGTACCCCCACTCCCGGGAACCACGCCTTT,CASSLGTPTPGNHAF,NA,TRBV7-9,many,TRBJ1-1
TGTGCCAGCTCACCACGGGGGTCAATACAAGGCTACACCTTC,CASSPRGSIQGYTF,NA,TRBV18,many,TRBJ1-2
TGTGCCAGCAGCCCTTTCCCCTCGGATGAGCAGTTCTTC,CASSPFPSDEQFF,NA,TRBV7-2,many,TRBJ2-1
TGTGCCAGCAGTCACGGACTAGCGGAGTTCCAAGAGACCCAGTACTTC,CASSHGLAEFQETQYF,TRBD2,TRBV27,many,TRBJ2-5
TGTGCCAGTAGTCTTAGCTCAAGAGGGGCTAGCCCCTACGAGCAGTTCTTC,CASSLSSRGASPYEQFF,NA,TRBV19,few,TRBJ2-1
TGCAGCGTTGATGCGGGCGCGAGCTATGGCTACACCTTC,CSVDAGASYGYTF,NA,TRBV29-1,NA,TRBJ1-2
TGTGCCAGCAGTGCTCAGGGGGCGTGGTACAATGAGCAGTTCTTC,CASSAQGAWYNEQFF,TRBD1,TRBV6-1,few,TRBJ2-1
TGTGCCAGCAGTTACGGCACCGGGGAGCTGTTTTTT,CASSYGTGELFF,NA,TRBV28,many,TRBJ2-2
TGTGCCAGCAACCCCAGGACGGGGATGAATGGCTACACCTTC,CASNPRTGMNGYTF,NA,TRBV11-2,many,TRBJ1-2
TGTGCCACCAGTGATTTCAGTCTAATTTACAATGAGCAGTTCTTC,CATSDFSLIYNEQFF,NA,TRBV24-1,once,TRBJ2-1
TGTGCCAGCAGTTACTCGACTAGCGGGGCTAAGGAGCAGTTCTTC,CASSYSTSGAKEQFF,TRBD2,TRBV6-5,NA,TRBJ2-1
TGTGCCAGCAGTTTCTCCCGTGGTACAGGGAGCTCCTATAATTCACCCCTCCACTTT,CASSFSRGTGSSYNSPLHF,NA,TRBV27,NA,TRBJ1-6
TGTGCCAGCTCCCCCCGGGACAGCCAGTCCTATGGCTACACCTTC,CASSPRDSQSYGYTF,TRBD1,TRBV2,many,TRBJ1-2
TGTGCCAGCAGCTTTCAGCGGGAGGGCCACAGCCGAAAAGAGACCCAGTACTTC,CASSFQREGHSRKETQYF,TRBD2,TRBV11-2,many,TRBJ2-5
TGTGCCAGCAGTTTTGTTAGGAATCCCCCCTACGAGCAGTACTTC,CASSFVRNPPYEQYF,NA,TRBV28,NA,TRBJ2-7
TGTGCCACCAGTGATTTGGGAAAGGGGGCCTTGGATTTT,CATSDLGKGALDF,TRBD1,TRBV24-1,few,TRBJ2-3
TGTGCCAGCTCACCTTCACGTACGGAAGAGACCCAGTACTTC,CASSPSRTEETQYF,NA,TRBV18,few,TRBJ2-5
TGTGCCAGCAGTCCAATATCCGACAGCGGGAGCTTGGACAATGAGCAGTTCTTC,CASSPISDSGSLDNEQFF,TRBD2,TRBV28,many,TRBJ2-1
TGTGCCAGCAGCCACGTCGGGACAGGGACCTACGAGCAGTACTTC,CASSHVGTGTYEQYF,TRBD1,TRBV7-9,few,TRBJ2-7
TGCGCCAGCAGCCCTATAGCGGGAGTCGAGACCCAGTACTTC,CASSPIAGVETQYF,TRBD2,TRBV5-1,NA,TRBJ2-5